This TCR beta chain was documented in a study of blood T cell repertoires in COVID-19. Across the study: Donors in the United States, Italy and Spain gave samples during acute or convalescent COVID-19. The cDNA or gDNA used as material had been derived from T cells, B-cell-depleted T cells, or PBMCs.

Germline V gene lookup returns CDR1 MNHEY and CDR2 SVGEGT. The CDR3 is 16 amino acids. V shed 5 bases and J 2 bases; nucleotides not matched to a gene: 8. As originally analysed: Reference gene primer amplification gave estimated nucleated cell counts. Here immunoSEQ multiplex PCR was the method, and the copy in TCRdb shows in-frame clones only, minus some. D and trimming come from the DNA, and the V and J calls and clone size come from that table. The repertoire consists of 140,000 or so clones, with 80% to 90% occurring once and the leading ten covering just over 3%. This clonotype originated in a woman aged 55-69 years with active COVID-19. The sample consisted of peripheral blood. This sequence joins TRBV6-2 or TRBV6-3 and TRBJ2-1; TRBD2 matches at 8 bases. In DNA, the CDR3 is TGTGCCAGCAGTCTCACGGGACTAGTCCCCTACAATGAGCAGTTCTTC. It yields the protein CASSLTGLVPYNEQFF.